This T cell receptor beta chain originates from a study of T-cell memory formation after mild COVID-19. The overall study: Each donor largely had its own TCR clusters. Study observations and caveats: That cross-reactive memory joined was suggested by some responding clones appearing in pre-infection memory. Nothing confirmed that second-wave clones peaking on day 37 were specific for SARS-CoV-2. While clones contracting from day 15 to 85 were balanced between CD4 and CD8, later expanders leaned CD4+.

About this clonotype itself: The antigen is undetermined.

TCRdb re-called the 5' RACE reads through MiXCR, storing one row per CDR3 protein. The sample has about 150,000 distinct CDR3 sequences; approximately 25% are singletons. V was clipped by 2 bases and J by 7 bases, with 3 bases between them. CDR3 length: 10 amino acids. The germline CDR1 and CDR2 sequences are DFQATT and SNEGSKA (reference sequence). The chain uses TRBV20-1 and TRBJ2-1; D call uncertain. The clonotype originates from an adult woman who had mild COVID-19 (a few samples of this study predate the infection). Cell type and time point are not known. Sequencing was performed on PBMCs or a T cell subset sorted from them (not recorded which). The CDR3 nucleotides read TGCAGTGCTAGATGGAATGAGCAGTTCTTC. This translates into CSARWNEQFF.